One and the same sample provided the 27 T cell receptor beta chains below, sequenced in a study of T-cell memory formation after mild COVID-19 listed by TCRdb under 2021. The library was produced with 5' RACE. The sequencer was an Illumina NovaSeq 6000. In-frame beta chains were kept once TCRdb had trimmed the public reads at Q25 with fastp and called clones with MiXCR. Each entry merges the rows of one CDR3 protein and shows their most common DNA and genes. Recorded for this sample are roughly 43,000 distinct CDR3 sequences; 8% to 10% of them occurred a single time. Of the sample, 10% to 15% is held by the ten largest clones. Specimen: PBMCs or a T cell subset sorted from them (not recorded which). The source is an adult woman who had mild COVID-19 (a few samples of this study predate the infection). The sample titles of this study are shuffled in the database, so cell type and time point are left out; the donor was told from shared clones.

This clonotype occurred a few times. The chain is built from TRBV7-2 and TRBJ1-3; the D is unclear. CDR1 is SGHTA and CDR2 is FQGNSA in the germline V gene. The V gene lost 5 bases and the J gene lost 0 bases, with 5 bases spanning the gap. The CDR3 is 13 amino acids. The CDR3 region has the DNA TGTGCCAGCAGCGCCCCCTCTGGAAACACCATATATTTT. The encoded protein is CASSAPSGNTIYF.

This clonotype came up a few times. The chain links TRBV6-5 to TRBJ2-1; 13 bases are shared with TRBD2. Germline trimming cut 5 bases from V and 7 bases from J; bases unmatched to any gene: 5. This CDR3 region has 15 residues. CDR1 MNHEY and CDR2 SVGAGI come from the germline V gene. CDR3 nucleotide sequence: TGTGCCAGCAGTCTCGGACTAGCGGGGGCGAATGAGCAGTTCTTC. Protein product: CASSLGLAGANEQFF.

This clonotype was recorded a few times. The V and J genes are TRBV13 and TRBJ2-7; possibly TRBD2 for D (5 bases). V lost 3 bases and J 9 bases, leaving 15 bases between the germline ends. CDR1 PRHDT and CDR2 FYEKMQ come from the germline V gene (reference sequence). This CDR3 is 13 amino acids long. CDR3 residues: CASSFSESLGQYF. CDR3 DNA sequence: TGTGCCAGCAGCTTTAGCGAGAGCTTAGGGCAGTACTTC.

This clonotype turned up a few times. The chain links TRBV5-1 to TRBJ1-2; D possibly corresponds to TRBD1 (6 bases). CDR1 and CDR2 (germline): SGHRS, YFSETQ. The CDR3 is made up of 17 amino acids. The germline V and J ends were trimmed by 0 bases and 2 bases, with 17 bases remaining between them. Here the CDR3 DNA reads TGCGCCAGCAGCTTGGTAGGGGGTTTGAGACAGAACTATGGCTACACCTTC. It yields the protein CASSLVGGLRQNYGYTF. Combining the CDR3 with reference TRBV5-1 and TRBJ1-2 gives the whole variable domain KAGVTQTPRYLIKTRGQQVTLSCSPISGHRSVSWYQQTPGQGLQFLFEYFSETQRNKGNFPGRFSGRQFSNSRSEMNVSTLELGDSALYLCASSLVGGLRQNYGYTFGSGTRLTVV.

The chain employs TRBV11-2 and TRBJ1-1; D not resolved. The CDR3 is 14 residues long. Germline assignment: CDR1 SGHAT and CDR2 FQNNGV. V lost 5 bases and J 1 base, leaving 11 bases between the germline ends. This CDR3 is CASSRPTRNTEAFF. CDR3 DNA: TGTGCCAGCAGCCGACCAACCCGGAACACTGAAGCTTTCTTT.

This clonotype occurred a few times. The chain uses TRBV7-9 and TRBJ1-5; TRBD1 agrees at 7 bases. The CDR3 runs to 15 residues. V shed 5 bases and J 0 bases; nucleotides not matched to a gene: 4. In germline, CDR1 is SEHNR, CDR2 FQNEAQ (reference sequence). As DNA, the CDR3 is TGTGCCAGCAGCGCGGGACAGTATAGCAATCAGCCCCAGCATTTT. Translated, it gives CASSAGQYSNQPQHF. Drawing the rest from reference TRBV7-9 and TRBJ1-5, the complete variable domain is DTGVSQNPRHKITKRGQNVTFRCDPISEHNRLYWYRQTLGQGPEFLTYFQNEAQLEKSRLLSDRFSAERPKGSFSTLEIQRTEQGDSAMYLCASSAGQYSNQPQHFGDGTRLSIL.

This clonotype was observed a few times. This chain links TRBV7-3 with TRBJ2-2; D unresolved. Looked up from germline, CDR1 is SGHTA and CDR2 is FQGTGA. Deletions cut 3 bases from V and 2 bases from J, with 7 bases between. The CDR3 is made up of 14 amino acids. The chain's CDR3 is CASSFGTNTGELFF. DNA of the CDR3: TGTGCCAGCAGCTTTGGCACCAACACCGGGGAGCTGTTTTTT.

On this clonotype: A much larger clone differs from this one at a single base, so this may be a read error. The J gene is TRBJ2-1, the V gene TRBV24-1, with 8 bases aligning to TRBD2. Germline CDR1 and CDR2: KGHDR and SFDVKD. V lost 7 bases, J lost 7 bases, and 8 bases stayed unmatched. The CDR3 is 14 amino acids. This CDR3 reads CATRVSGSRNEQFF. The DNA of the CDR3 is TGTGCCACCAGAGTGAGCGGGAGTAGGAATGAGCAGTTCTTC.

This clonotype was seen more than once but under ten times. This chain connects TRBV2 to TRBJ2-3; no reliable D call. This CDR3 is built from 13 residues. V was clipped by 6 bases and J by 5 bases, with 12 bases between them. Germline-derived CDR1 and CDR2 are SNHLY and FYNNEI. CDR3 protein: CASRLGGEDTQYF. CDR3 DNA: TGTGCCAGCAGGCTAGGTGGGGAAGATACGCAGTATTTT. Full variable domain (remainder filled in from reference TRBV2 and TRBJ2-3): EPEVTQTPSHQVTQMGQEVILRCVPISNHLYFYWYRQILGQKVEFLVSFYNNEISEKSEIFDDQFSVERPDGSNFTLKIRSTKLEDSAMYFCASRLGGEDTQYFGPGTRLTVL.

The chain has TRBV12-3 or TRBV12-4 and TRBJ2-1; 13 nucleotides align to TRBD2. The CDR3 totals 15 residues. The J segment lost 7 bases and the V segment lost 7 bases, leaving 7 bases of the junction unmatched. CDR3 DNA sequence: TGTGCCAGCATTCGGACTAGCGGGAGCTTGAATGAGCAGTTCTTC. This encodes CASIRTSGSLNEQFF.

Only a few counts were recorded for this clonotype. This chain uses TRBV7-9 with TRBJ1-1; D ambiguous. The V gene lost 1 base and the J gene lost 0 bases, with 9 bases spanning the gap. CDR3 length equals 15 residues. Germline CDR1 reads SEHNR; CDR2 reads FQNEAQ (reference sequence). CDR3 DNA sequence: TGTGCCAGCAGCTTAGGCTCGGTGGTGAACACTGAAGCTTTCTTT. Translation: CASSLGSVVNTEAFF.

The CDR3: CASSFAGNYGYTF. In DNA form, the CDR3 reads TGTGCCAGCAGCTTCGCAGGGAACTATGGCTACACCTTC. The rearrangement links TRBV7-9 to TRBJ1-2; possible D gene TRBD1, 5 bases. Germline CDR1 and CDR2: SEHNR and FQNEAQ (reference sequence). This CDR3 spans 13 amino acids. The ends were cut back, 3 bases at V and 2 bases at J, with 7 bases in the middle.

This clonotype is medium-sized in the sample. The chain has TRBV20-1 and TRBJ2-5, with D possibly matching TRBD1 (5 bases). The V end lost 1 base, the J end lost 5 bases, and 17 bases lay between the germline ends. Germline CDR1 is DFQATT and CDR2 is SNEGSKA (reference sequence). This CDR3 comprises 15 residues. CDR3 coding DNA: TGCAGTGCTAGAGTCGTAGGGGCGGTTGCGGAGACCCAGTACTTC. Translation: CSARVVGAVAETQYF.

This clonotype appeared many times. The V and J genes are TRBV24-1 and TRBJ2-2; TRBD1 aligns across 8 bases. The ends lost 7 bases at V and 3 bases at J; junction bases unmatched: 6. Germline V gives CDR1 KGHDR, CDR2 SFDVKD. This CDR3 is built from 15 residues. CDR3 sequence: CATSWTGLDTGELFF. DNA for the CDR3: TGTGCCACCAGCTGGACAGGGCTTGACACCGGGGAGCTGTTTTTT.

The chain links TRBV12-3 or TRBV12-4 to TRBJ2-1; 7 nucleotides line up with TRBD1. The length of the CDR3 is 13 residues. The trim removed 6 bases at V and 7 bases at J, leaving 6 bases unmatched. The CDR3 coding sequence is TGTGCCAGCAGACAGGGGATCGGGAATGAGCAGTTCTTC. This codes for CASRQGIGNEQFF.

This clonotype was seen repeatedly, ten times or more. CDR3: CASSLEPGQGGYNEQFF. CDR3 nucleotides: TGCGCCAGCAGCTTGGAACCGGGACAGGGAGGCTACAATGAGCAGTTCTTC. J is TRBJ2-1 and V is TRBV5-1; TRBD1 matches 9 bases. Germline V gives CDR1 SGHRS, CDR2 YFSETQ. The CDR3 totals 17 residues. Trimming took 0 bases from V and 3 from J; bases not matched to a gene: 7.

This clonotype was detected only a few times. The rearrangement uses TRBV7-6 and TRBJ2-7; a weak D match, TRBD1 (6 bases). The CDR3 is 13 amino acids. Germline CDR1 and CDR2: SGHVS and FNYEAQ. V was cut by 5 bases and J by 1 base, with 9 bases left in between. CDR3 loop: CASSPGQSYEQYF. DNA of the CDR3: TGTGCCAGCAGCCCAGGACAGTCCTACGAGCAGTACTTC.

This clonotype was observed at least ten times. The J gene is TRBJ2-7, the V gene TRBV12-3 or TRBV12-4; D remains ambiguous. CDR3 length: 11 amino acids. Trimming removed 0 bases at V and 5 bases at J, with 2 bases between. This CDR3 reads CASSLANEQYF. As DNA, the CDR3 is TGTGCCAGCAGTTTAGCCAACGAGCAGTACTTC.

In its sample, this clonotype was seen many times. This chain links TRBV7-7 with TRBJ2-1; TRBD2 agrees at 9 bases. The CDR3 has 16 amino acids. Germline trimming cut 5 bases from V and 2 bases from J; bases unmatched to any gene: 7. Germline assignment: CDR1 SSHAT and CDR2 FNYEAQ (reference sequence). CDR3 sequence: CASSPIAGAPYNEQFF. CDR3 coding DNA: TGTGCCAGCAGCCCAATAGCGGGGGCCCCCTACAATGAGCAGTTCTTC. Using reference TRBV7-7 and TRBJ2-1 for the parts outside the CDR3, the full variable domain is GAGVSQSPRYKVTKRGQDVTLRCDPISSHATLYWYQQALGQGPEFLTYFNYEAQPDKSGLPSDRFSAERPEGSISTLTIQRTEQRDSAMYRCASSPIAGAPYNEQFFGPGTRLTVL.

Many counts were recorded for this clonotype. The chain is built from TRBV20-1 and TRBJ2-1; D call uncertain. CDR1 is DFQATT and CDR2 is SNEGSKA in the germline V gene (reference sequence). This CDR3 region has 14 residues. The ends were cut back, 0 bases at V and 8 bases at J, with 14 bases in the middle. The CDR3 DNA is TGCAGTGCTAGAGATCATTCTAGTTTCGATGAGCAGTTCTTC. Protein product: CSARDHSSFDEQFF.

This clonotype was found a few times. Here the CDR3 DNA reads TGTGCCTGGAGGCAATGGACTAGCGGGAAAGAGACCCAGTACTTC. As protein: CAWRQWTSGKETQYF. The chain carries TRBV30 and TRBJ2-5; 12 bases match TRBD2. The V gene end was trimmed by 3 bases and the J gene end by 3 bases; junction bases not matched to a gene: 5. This CDR3 is 15 amino acids long. CDR1 is GTSNPN and CDR2 is SVGIG in the germline V gene (reference sequence).

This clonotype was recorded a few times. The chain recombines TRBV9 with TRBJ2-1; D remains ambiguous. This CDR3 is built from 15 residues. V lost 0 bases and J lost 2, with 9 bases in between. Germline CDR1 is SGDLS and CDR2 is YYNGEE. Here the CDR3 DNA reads TGTGCCAGCAGCGTAGGAGCAGGAACCTACAATGAGCAGTTCTTC. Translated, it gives CASSVGAGTYNEQFF.

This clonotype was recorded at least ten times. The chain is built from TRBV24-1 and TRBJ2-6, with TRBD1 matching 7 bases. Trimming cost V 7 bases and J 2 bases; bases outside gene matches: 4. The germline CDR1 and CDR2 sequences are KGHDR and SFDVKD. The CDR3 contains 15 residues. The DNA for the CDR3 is TGTGCCACCAGCCCCGACAGGGCTGGGGCCAACGTCCTGACTTTC. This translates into CATSPDRAGANVLTF.

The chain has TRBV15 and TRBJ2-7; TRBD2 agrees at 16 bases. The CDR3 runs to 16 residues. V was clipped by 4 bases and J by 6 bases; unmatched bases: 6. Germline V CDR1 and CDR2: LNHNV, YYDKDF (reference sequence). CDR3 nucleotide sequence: TGTGCCACCAGCAAAGCCGGGACTAGCGGGAGGGTCGAGCAGTACTTC. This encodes CATSKAGTSGRVEQYF.

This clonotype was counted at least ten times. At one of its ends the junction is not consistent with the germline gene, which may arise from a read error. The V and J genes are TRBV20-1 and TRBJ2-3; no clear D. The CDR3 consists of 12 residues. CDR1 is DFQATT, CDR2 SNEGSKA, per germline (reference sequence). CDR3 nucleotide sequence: TGCAGTGCTGGAGACCGCGCAGATACGCAGTATTTT. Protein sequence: CSAGDRADTQYF.

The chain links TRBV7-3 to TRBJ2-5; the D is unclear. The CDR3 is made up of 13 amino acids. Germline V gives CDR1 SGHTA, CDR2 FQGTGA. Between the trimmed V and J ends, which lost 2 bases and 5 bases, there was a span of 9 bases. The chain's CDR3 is CASSLRYLETQYF. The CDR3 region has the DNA TGTGCCAGCAGCTTACGGTATCTGGAGACCCAGTACTTC. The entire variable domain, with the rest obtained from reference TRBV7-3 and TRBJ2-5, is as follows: GAGVSQTPSNKVTEKGKYVELRCDPISGHTALYWYRQSLGQGPEFLIYFQGTGAADDSGLPNDRFFAVRPEGSVSTLKIQRTERGDSAVYLCASSLRYLETQYFGPGTRLLVL.

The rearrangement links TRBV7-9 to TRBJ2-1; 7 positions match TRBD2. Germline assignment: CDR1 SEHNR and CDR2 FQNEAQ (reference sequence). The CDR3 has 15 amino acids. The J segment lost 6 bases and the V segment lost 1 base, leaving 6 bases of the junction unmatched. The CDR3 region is CASSLVTGGGNEQFF. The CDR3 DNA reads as TGTGCCAGCAGCTTAGTTACGGGAGGAGGCAATGAGCAGTTCTTC. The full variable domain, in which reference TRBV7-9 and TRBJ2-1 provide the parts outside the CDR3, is DTGVSQNPRHKITKRGQNVTFRCDPISEHNRLYWYRQTLGQGPEFLTYFQNEAQLEKSRLLSDRFSAERPKGSFSTLEIQRTEQGDSAMYLCASSLVTGGGNEQFFGPGTRLTVL.